The 10 T cell receptor beta chains reported below all come from one sample, sequenced in a study of regulatory T cells in long-lasting Graves disease (dated by TCRdb to the early 2020s). The sample's time point label is to be understood as: newly diagnosed GD, antithyroid drugs for less than 3 months. For both TCR sequencing and RNA sequencing, RNA was extracted from PBMCs in TRIzol. Library generation was performed with multiplex PCR. The listed sequencing device is Illumina HiSeq 4000. iRepertoire HTBI primers and Arm-PCR amplification of CDR3 regions were used to construct TCR beta libraries. Starting from the raw public reads, TCRdb applied fastp trimming at Q25, assembled clones with MiXCR and retained in-frame beta chains. Entries that share a CDR3 protein sequence are merged under the most common genes and DNA. The sample profile shows approximately 350,000 distinct CDR3 sequences; over 15% of them were found once. Around 27% of the sample rests with the top ten.

This same sample was also part of a study on T cells in Graves' hyperthyroidism and ophthalmopathy.

The input for sequencing was peripheral blood mononuclear cells (PBMCs), taken at new diagnosis, from a patient treated with antithyroid drugs. The receptors originated from a man aged 40-49 years with Graves disease. Donor details come from another sample of the same person, matched by shared clones.

This clonotype came up many times. J is TRBJ1-2 and V is TRBV5-1; D remains unclear. The CDR3 spans 13 residues. Per the germline V gene, CDR1 is SGHRS and CDR2 is YFSETQ. Trimming shortened V by 0 bases and J by 8 bases, and 11 bases separated the two germline ends. CDR3 nucleotide sequence: TGCGCCAGCAGCTTGGCCATGGGGAGCGGCTACACCTTC. This encodes CASSLAMGSGYTF.

This clonotype appeared many times. The V gene is TRBV3-1, the J gene TRBJ2-7, with D maybe TRBD1 (6 bases). This CDR3 is built from 13 residues. Germline CDR1 LGHDT, CDR2 YNNKEL (reference sequence). The germline V and J ends were trimmed by 5 bases and 6 bases, with 14 bases remaining between them. The CDR3 region is CASSSSTGSEQYF. DNA for the CDR3: TGTGCCAGCAGCTCATCAACAGGGTCCGAGCAGTACTTC.

In its sample, this clonotype was seen many times. The rearrangement uses TRBV28 and TRBJ2-3; D not resolved. Trimming took 1 base from V and 0 from J, leaving 11 bases between them. The CDR3 loop spans 16 amino acids. Looked up from germline, CDR1 is MDHEN and CDR2 is SYDVKM. The CDR3 loop is CASSLSVESSTDTQYF. As DNA, the CDR3 is TGTGCCAGCAGTTTATCGGTGGAATCTAGCACAGATACGCAGTATTTT.

Concerning this clonotype: Given a far larger clone just one base away, this is likely a sequencing read error. This chain connects TRBV2 to TRBJ2-1, with TRBD1 identical over 8 bases. The CDR3 is 12 amino acids. Germline V CDR1 and CDR2: SNHLY, FYNNEI. The V gene end was trimmed by 8 bases and the J gene end by 10 bases; junction bases not matched to a gene: 7. Written as DNA, the CDR3 is TGTGCCAGCGGACAGGGTTTCTACGAGCAGTTCTTC. This gives the protein CASGQGFYEQFF.

The V gene is TRBV13, the J gene TRBJ1-3; TRBD1 matches at 7 bases. The J segment lost 1 base and the V segment lost 5 bases, leaving 2 bases of the junction unmatched. The CDR3 sequence is 14 residues long. CDR1 is PRHDT, CDR2 FYEKMQ, per germline (reference sequence). Here the CDR3 reads CASSTRGSGNTIYF. The CDR3 coding sequence is TGTGCCAGCAGCACCAGGGGGTCTGGAAACACCATATATTTT.

This clonotype has at least ten counts. V is TRBV18 and J is TRBJ1-4; 7 nucleotides align to TRBD1. Germline V gives CDR1 KGHSH, CDR2 LQKENI. The CDR3 contains 13 residues. Trimming took 6 bases from V and 4 from J; bases not matched to a gene: 2. The CDR3 DNA follows: TGTGCCAGCTCGACAGGGCTTAATGAAAAACTGTTTTTT. Protein sequence: CASSTGLNEKLFF.

This CDR3 is CSVAPTANYGYTF. CDR3 coding DNA: TGCAGTGTCGCCCCGACAGCTAACTATGGCTACACCTTC. This chain connects TRBV20-1 to TRBJ1-2; D perhaps matches TRBD1 (5 bases). The germline V gene has CDR1 DFQATT and CDR2 SNEGSKA (reference sequence). CDR3 size: 13 residues. V lost 7 bases, J lost 0 bases, and 12 bases lay in between.

This clonotype showed up just a few times. V and J are TRBV19 and TRBJ2-1; TRBD1 agrees at 7 bases. CDR3 length: 13 residues. The junction had 15 bases not matched to a gene; V was cut back by 10 bases and J by 12 bases. The germline gives CDR1 LNHDA, CDR2 SQIVND (reference sequence). This CDR3 is CATYDREGVGQFF. In DNA form, the CDR3 reads TGTGCCACCTACGACAGGGAAGGCGTCGGGCAGTTCTTC.

The J gene is TRBJ2-3, the V gene TRBV6-1; D gene unclear. The CDR3 contains 13 residues. Per germline, CDR1 MNHNS and CDR2 SASEGT. V lost 3 bases, J lost 6 bases, and 10 bases lay in between. The CDR3 sequence is CASSDHLEDTQYF. CDR3 nucleotides: TGTGCCAGCAGTGACCACCTTGAGGATACGCAGTATTTT.

This clonotype has a count of ten or more. The V and J genes are TRBV11-2 and TRBJ2-1; D possibly corresponds to TRBD2 (6 bases). The V gene lost 3 bases and the J gene lost 3 bases, with 12 bases spanning the gap. From germline, CDR1 is SGHAT and CDR2 FQNNGV. The CDR3 covers 15 residues. The CDR3 DNA reads TGTGCCAGCAGCTTCGGACTACCCGTCTACAATGAGCAGTTCTTC. This encodes CASSFGLPVYNEQFF.